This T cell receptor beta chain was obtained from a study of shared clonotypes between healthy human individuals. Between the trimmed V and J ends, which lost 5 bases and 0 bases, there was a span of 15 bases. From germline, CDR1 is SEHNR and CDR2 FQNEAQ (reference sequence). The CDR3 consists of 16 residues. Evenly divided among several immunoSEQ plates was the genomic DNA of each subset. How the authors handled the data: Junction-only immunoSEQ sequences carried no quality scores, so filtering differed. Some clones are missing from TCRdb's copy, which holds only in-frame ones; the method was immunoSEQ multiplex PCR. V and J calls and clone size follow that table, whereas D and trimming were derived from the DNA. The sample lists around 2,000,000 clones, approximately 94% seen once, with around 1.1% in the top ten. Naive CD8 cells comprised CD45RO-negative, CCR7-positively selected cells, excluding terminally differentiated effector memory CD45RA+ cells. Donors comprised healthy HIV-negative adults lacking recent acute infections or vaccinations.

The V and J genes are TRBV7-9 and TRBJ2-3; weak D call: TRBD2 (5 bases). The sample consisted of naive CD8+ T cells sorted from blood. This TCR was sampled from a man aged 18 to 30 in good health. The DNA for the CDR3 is TGTGCCAGCAGCCCATCCCCGCCGGGAAGCACAGATACGCAGTATTTT. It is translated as CASSPSPPGSTDTQYF.